These 27 T cell receptor beta chains share one sample of origin, sequenced in a study of blood T cell repertoires in COVID-19 (dated by TCRdb to 2018 to 2020). The library was generated by the immunoSEQ multiplex PCR assay. TCRdb provides this immuneACCESS table in a form limited to in-frame rearrangements. Some clones are lacking; in checked studies, under half of them reflect an unresolved V gene, and why the rest are absent is not known. The sample profile shows 150,000 to 200,000 clones; around 87% of them were found once. Jointly, the top ten make up less than 1% of the sample. The sequenced material came from peripheral blood. Receptors originate from a man aged 18 to 29 with acute or convalescent COVID-19.

The chain carries TRBV2 and TRBJ1-2; D possibly corresponds to TRBD1 (5 bases). V lost 7 bases, J lost 2 bases, and 11 bases lay in between. The CDR3 spans 13 residues. CDR1 SNHLY and CDR2 FYNNEI come from the germline V gene. This CDR3 reads CASMVRGNYGYTF. The CDR3 DNA follows: TGTGCCAGCATGGTGCGGGGGAACTATGGCTACACCTTC.

This clone was counted between two and nine times. CDR3 DNA sequence: TGTGCCAGCTCACCAGGCCGCTTGGATACGCAGTATTTT. Encoded protein: CASSPGRLDTQYF. The chain uses TRBV18 and TRBJ2-3; no firm D call. V was cut by 2 bases and J by 6 bases, with 9 bases left in between. CDR3 length equals 13 residues. CDR1 and CDR2 (germline): KGHSH, LQKENI.

The chain uses TRBV28 and TRBJ2-1, with D unclear. Germline V gene lookup returns CDR1 MDHEN and CDR2 SYDVKM. V was trimmed by 4 bases and J by 6 bases, leaving 13 bases between them. CDR3 length equals 14 residues. The CDR3 coding sequence is TGTGCCAGCAGTTACCAGCGCGGAAGCAATGAGCAGTTCTTC. Amino acids: CASSYQRGSNEQFF.

The chain is built from TRBV6-6 and TRBJ1-3, with D perhaps TRBD1 (5 bases). The CDR3 length is 15 residues. V lost 2 bases to trimming and J lost 2 bases, with 10 bases between them. CDR1 MNHNY and CDR2 SVGAGI come from the germline V gene (reference sequence). In DNA form, the CDR3 reads TGTGCCAGCAGTTACGTCAGGGCCCCTGGAAACACCATATATTTT. It translates to CASSYVRAPGNTIYF.

In its sample, this clone was seen a few times. Within the sample, other DNA sequences also encode this same CDR3. The rearrangement links TRBV5-1 to TRBJ1-2, with D possibly being TRBD1 (5 bases). The CDR3 is 13 amino acids. Deletions cut 0 bases from V and 2 bases from J, with 5 bases between. Germline V gene sequence: CDR1 SGHRS, CDR2 YFSETQ. The CDR3 protein is CASSLGQNYGYTF. CDR3 coding DNA: TGCGCCAGCAGCTTGGGACAGAACTATGGCTACACCTTC.

The CDR3 loop reads CASGSGTGVREQFF. CDR3 in DNA: TGTGCTAGTGGTTCGGGGACAGGGGTCCGTGAGCAGTTCTTC. The V and J genes are TRBV12-5 and TRBJ2-1, with 10 nucleotides matching TRBD1. The CDR3 totals 14 residues. The V segment lost 4 bases and the J segment 9 bases; nucleotides outside the gene matches: 6. The germline CDR1 and CDR2 sequences are LGHNT and FRNRAP.

As DNA, the CDR3 is TGTGCCTGGAGTGAAATGGCCTCTGGGGCCAACGTCCTGACTTTC. It translates to CAWSEMASGANVLTF. The chain is built from TRBV30 and TRBJ2-6; D is unclear. This CDR3 is built from 15 residues. The germline V gene encodes CDR1 GTSNPN and CDR2 SVGIG (reference sequence). The V and J ends lost 1 base and 0 bases respectively, with 7 bases between them.

The chain couples TRBV5-1 to TRBJ2-4; 8 bases align to TRBD1. Trimming removed 4 bases from V and 3 bases from J; junction bases left unmatched: 6. The germline gives CDR1 SGHRS, CDR2 YFSETQ. The CDR3 runs to 15 residues. The CDR3 loop is CASSPGGDGKNIQYF. CDR3 DNA: TGCGCCAGCAGCCCAGGGGGCGACGGCAAAAACATTCAGTACTTC. Looking up the rest from reference TRBV5-1 and TRBJ2-4 gives the full variable domain: KAGVTQTPRYLIKTRGQQVTLSCSPISGHRSVSWYQQTPGQGLQFLFEYFSETQRNKGNFPGRFSGRQFSNSRSEMNVSTLELGDSALYLCASSPGGDGKNIQYFGAGTRLSVL.

V and J are TRBV19 and TRBJ1-6; D call uncertain. V gave up 6 bases and J gave up 7 bases, with 25 bases separating them. The CDR3 loop spans 18 amino acids. Germline lookup yields CDR1 LNHDA and CDR2 SQIVND (reference sequence). The CDR3 sequence: CASRHIPWRDGGNSPLHF. CDR3 DNA sequence: TGTGCCAGTAGGCATATTCCGTGGAGAGACGGAGGAAATTCACCCCTCCACTTT. The full variable domain, with the rest looked up from reference TRBV19 and TRBJ1-6, is DGGITQSPKYLFRKEGQNVTLSCEQNLNHDAMYWYRQDPGQGLRLIYYSQIVNDFQKGDIAEGYSVSREKKESFPLTVTSAQKNPTAFYLCASRHIPWRDGGNSPLHFGNGTRLTVT.

The V call is TRBV30, the J call TRBJ2-2; no clear D. V dropped 7 bases and J dropped 6 bases, with 9 bases sitting between them. This CDR3 has 11 residues. Per the germline V gene, CDR1 is GTSNPN and CDR2 is SVGIG (reference sequence). As DNA, the CDR3 is TGTGCCTCCCCAGGTTCCGGGGAGCTGTTTTTT. This gives the protein CASPGSGELFF. The whole variable domain, remainder taken from reference TRBV30 and TRBJ2-2, is SQTIHQWPATLVQPVGSPLSLECTVEGTSNPNLYWYRQAAGRGLQLLFYSVGIGQISSEVPQNLSASRPQDRQFILSSKKLLLSDSGFYLCASPGSGELFFGEGSRLTVL.

This clone was observed a few times. The chain joins TRBV10-3 to TRBJ1-2, with 9 bases identical to TRBD1. Germline lookup yields CDR1 ENHRY and CDR2 SYGVKD. J was trimmed by 8 bases and V by 4 bases; bases with no gene match: 5. This CDR3 contains 13 residues. CDR3 nucleotide sequence: TGTGCCATCAGTGGAGGGACAGGGCGCGGCTACACCTTC. It yields the protein CAISGGTGRGYTF.

CDR3 DNA sequence: TGCGCCAGCAGCTTTGAGACACCGACCAAAAACATTCAGTACTTC. It translates to CASSFETPTKNIQYF. The gene calls are TRBV5-1 and TRBJ2-4; D uncertain. V was clipped by 2 bases and J by 2 bases, with 11 bases between them. Germline CDR1 and CDR2: SGHRS and YFSETQ. This CDR3 has 15 residues.

The gene calls are TRBV10-3 and TRBJ2-3; D is unclear. This CDR3 spans 13 amino acids. The germline CDR1 and CDR2 sequences are ENHRY and SYGVKD. Trimming shortened V by 3 bases and J by 1 base, and 5 bases separated the two germline ends. For the CDR3, the DNA is TGTGCCATCAGTGATCCAGGCACAGATACGCAGTATTTT. Residues: CAISDPGTDTQYF.

This sequence joins TRBV19 and TRBJ2-7; 7 nucleotides line up with TRBD1. This CDR3 region has 15 residues. Germline V gene data show CDR1 as LNHDA and CDR2 as SQIVND (reference sequence). The J segment lost 4 bases and the V segment lost 7 bases, leaving 13 bases of the junction unmatched. This chain's CDR3 is CASTPSGAGGYEQYF. CDR3 bases: TGTGCCAGTACTCCCTCTGGGGCAGGGGGATACGAGCAGTACTTC.

The chain uses TRBV19 and TRBJ2-3, with 10 bases identical to TRBD2. The germline V gene has CDR1 LNHDA and CDR2 SQIVND (reference sequence). The J segment lost 2 bases and the V segment lost 6 bases, leaving 5 bases of the junction unmatched. The CDR3 is 15 residues long. The CDR3 loop reads CASRYLAGDTDTQYF. CDR3 sequence (DNA): TGTGCCAGTAGATATCTAGCGGGAGACACAGATACGCAGTATTTT.

The rearrangement links TRBV11-2 to TRBJ2-1; TRBD2 matches 10 bases. The CDR3 is 15 amino acids. The germline V gene encodes CDR1 SGHAT and CDR2 FQNNGV. Losses at the gene ends were 5 bases for V and 7 bases for J; bases not matched to a gene: 8. For the CDR3, the DNA is TGTGCCAGCAGCCCCCGCCCGGGACTAGCGAATGAGCAGTTCTTC. Its translation is CASSPRPGLANEQFF.

The chain combines TRBV10-1 with TRBJ2-3; TRBD2 aligns across 8 bases. The V segment lost 2 bases and the J segment 6 bases; nucleotides outside the gene matches: 4. The germline gives CDR1 WNHNN, CDR2 SYGVQD (reference sequence). The CDR3 sequence is 14 residues long. Here the CDR3 DNA reads TGCGCCAGCAGTGAGAGCGGGGGCCGGGATACGCAGTATTTT. Encoded protein: CASSESGGRDTQYF.

This clone occurred a few times. CDR3 residues: CASRTGADSPLHF. Here the CDR3 DNA reads TGTGCCAGCAGGACAGGGGCGGACTCACCCCTCCACTTT. The rearrangement links TRBV28 to TRBJ1-6; 8 bases line up with TRBD1. The germline V gene encodes CDR1 MDHEN and CDR2 SYDVKM. The CDR3 sequence is 13 residues long. The V segment lost 6 bases and the J segment 10 bases; nucleotides outside the gene matches: 5.

This clone was seen a single time. The rearrangement links TRBV30 to TRBJ2-1; possible D gene TRBD2, 9 bases. Germline V gives CDR1 GTSNPN, CDR2 SVGIG (reference sequence). The CDR3 loop spans 18 amino acids. V shed 3 bases and J shed 9 bases, with 30 bases lying between them. Here the CDR3 DNA reads TGTGCCTGGAGCCCACGGTACAGGGGGACTAGCCCCTATGGTGAGCAGTTCTTC. This codes for CAWSPRYRGTSPYGEQFF.

J is TRBJ1-2 and V is TRBV7-3; a possible D gene is TRBD1 (6 bases). The V end was cut by 2 bases, the J end by 4 bases, with 20 bases between. The CDR3 loop spans 17 amino acids. Germline-derived CDR1 and CDR2 are SGHTA and FQGTGA. For the CDR3, the DNA is TGTGCCAGCAGCTTACCCGCCCAACGGACAGAGGGCTATGGCTACACCTTC. Translating gives CASSLPAQRTEGYGYTF.

A remark on this clone: Within the sample, other DNA sequences also encode this same CDR3. The rearrangement links TRBV6-5 to TRBJ1-1; D perhaps matches TRBD1 (6 bases). The V end was cut by 0 bases, the J end by 1 base, with 12 bases between. Germline CDR1 MNHEY, CDR2 SVGAGI. This CDR3 has 16 amino acids. For the CDR3, the DNA is TGTGCCAGCAGTTACTCGCAAGACAGGCCGAACACTGAAGCTTTCTTT. This gives the protein CASSYSQDRPNTEAFF.

In this sample, this clone turned up a few times. The rearrangement links TRBV2 to TRBJ1-4, with D perhaps TRBD1 (5 bases). V was cut by 3 bases and J by 4 bases, with 12 bases left in between. From germline, CDR1 is SNHLY and CDR2 FYNNEI. The CDR3 spans 15 residues. The CDR3, as DNA: TGTGCCAGCAGTGACGAGGACACAATTAATGAAAAACTGTTTTTT. Its translation is CASSDEDTINEKLFF. Full variable domain (outside the CDR3, taken from reference TRBV2 and TRBJ1-4): EPEVTQTPSHQVTQMGQEVILRCVPISNHLYFYWYRQILGQKVEFLVSFYNNEISEKSEIFDDQFSVERPDGSNFTLKIRSTKLEDSAMYFCASSDEDTINEKLFFGSGTQLSVL.

J is TRBJ2-7 and V is TRBV2, with 7 bases aligning to TRBD2. With 4 bases clipped from V and 2 bases from J, the junction kept 8 bases outside the gene matches. The CDR3 is made up of 15 amino acids. The germline gives CDR1 SNHLY, CDR2 FYNNEI. The CDR3 DNA reads TGTGCCAGCAGTGGAGAGGGGCGGGGGACCTACGAGCAGTACGTC. Its translation: CASSGEGRGTYEQYV.

This clone was observed a single time. The DNA for the CDR3 is TGCGCCAGCAGCTTCGGCAGGGCAACTAACTATGGCTACACCTTC. This translates into CASSFGRATNYGYTF. The gene calls are TRBV5-1 and TRBJ1-2; D possibly corresponds to TRBD1 (5 bases). The CDR3 covers 15 residues. The germline V and J ends were trimmed by 2 bases and 0 bases, with 11 bases remaining between them. Per germline, CDR1 SGHRS and CDR2 YFSETQ.

The genes are TRBV5-4 and TRBJ2-3; perhaps TRBD1 as D (6 bases). V was cut by 7 bases and J by 0 bases, with 12 bases left in between. Germline V gives CDR1 SGHNT, CDR2 YYREEE (reference sequence). CDR3 length: 14 residues. CDR3 in amino acids: CASFDRPSTDTQYF. Written as DNA, the CDR3 is TGTGCCAGCTTTGACAGGCCCAGCACAGATACGCAGTATTTT. Drawing the rest from reference TRBV5-4 and TRBJ2-3, the complete variable domain is ETGVTQSPTHLIKTRGQQVTLRCSSQSGHNTVSWYQQALGQGPQFIFQYYREEENGRGNFPPRFSGLQFPNYSSELNVNALELDDSALYLCASFDRPSTDTQYFGPGTRLTVL.

The chain carries TRBV18 and TRBJ2-1, with 8 bases fitting TRBD2. Germline CDR1 reads KGHSH; CDR2 reads LQKENI. The CDR3 contains 17 residues. V was pared by 1 base and J by 7 bases, with 12 bases of the junction left unmatched. DNA for the CDR3: TGTGCCAGCTCACCACTCCCAGCGGGGGCCACGGGGAATGAGCAGTTCTTC. Protein: CASSPLPAGATGNEQFF.

This chain joins TRBV18 and TRBJ1-2, with 8 nucleotides matching TRBD1. V lost 5 bases to trimming and J lost 8 bases; unmatched junction nucleotides: 10. The CDR3 has 14 amino acids. The germline V gene has CDR1 KGHSH and CDR2 LQKENI. The CDR3 protein is CASSERQGLVGYTF. CDR3 sequence (DNA): TGTGCCAGCTCAGAAAGACAGGGGCTCGTAGGCTACACCTTC.